This TCR beta chain derives from a study of CD8 T cells in ankylosing spondylitis. Whole-study results and caveats: There was a TCR beta motif, made of several highly homologous variants, that appeared characteristic of ankylosing spondylitis blood. Both synovial fluid and blood in reactive arthritis had previously been reported to carry some motif variants.

This clonotype was seen many times. Its antigen is unknown. This CDR3 comprises 14 residues. Trimming took 3 bases from V and 5 from J; bases not matched to a gene: 4. Germline CDR1 is SQVTM and CDR2 is ANQGSEA. TCRdb reprocessed the 5' RACE reads with MiXCR, giving one entry per CDR3 protein. The sample consists of about 480,000 distinct CDR3 sequences, more than 15% of them appearing once. Sequenced sample: blood, either unsorted or a sorted T cell fraction (not recorded which). The TCR was taken from a male donor with ankylosing spondylitis. This chain joins TRBV29-1 and TRBJ2-1; 10 nucleotides align to TRBD2. The CDR3 loop is CSVEGLAGDNEQFF. CDR3 DNA: TGCAGCGTTGAGGGGCTAGCGGGAGACAATGAGCAGTTCTTC.